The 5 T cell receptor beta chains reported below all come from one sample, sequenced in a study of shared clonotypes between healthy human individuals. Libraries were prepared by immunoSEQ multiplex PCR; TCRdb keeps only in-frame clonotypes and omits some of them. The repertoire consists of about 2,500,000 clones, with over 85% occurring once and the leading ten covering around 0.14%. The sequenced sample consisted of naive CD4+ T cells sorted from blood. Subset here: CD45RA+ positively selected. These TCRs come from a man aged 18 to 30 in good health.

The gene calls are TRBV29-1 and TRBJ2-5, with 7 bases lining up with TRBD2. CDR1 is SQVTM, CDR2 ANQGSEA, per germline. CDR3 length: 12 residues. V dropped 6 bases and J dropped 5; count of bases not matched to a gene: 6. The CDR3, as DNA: TGCAGCGTGCCAACTAGCGCGGAGACCCAGTACTTC. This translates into CSVPTSAETQYF.

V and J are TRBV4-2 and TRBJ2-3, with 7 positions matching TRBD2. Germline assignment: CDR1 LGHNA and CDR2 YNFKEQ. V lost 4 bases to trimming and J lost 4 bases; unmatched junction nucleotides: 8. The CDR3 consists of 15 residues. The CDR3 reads CASSLPWEGADTQYF. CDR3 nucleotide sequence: TGTGCCAGCAGCCTTCCTTGGGAGGGCGCAGATACGCAGTATTTT.

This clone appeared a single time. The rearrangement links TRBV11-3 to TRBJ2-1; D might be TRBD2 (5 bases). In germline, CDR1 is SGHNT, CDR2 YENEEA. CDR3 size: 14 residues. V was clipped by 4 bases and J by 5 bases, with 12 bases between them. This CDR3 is CASSSGLIDNEQFF. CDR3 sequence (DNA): TGTGCCAGCAGCTCTGGACTGATTGACAATGAGCAGTTCTTC.

The CDR3: CASSPIQGIQETQYF. CDR3 DNA sequence: TGTGCCAGCTCACCCATACAGGGAATCCAAGAGACCCAGTACTTC. This chain joins TRBV18 and TRBJ2-5; perhaps TRBD1 as D (6 bases). The germline V and J ends were trimmed by 3 bases and 1 base, with 12 bases remaining between them. Per germline, CDR1 KGHSH and CDR2 LQKENI. The CDR3 contains 15 residues. Together with reference TRBV18 and TRBJ2-5, the CDR3 gives the full variable domain: NAGVMQNPRHLVRRRGQEARLRCSPMKGHSHVYWYRQLPEEGLKFMVYLQKENIIDESGMPKERFSAEFPKEGPSILRIQQVVRGDSAAYFCASSPIQGIQETQYFGPGTRLLVL.

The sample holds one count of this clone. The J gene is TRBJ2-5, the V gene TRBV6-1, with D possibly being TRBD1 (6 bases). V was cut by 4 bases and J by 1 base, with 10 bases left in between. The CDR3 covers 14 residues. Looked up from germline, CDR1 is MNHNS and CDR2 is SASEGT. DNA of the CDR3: TGTGCCAGCAGTGTATACAGGGTCCAAGAGACCCAGTACTTC. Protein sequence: CASSVYRVQETQYF.